These 18 T cell receptor beta chains were sequenced from one sample in a study of T cell changes during pregnancy in multiple sclerosis. Assay: immunoSEQ multiplex PCR; the TCRdb copy retains only in-frame clones and omits some. The sample lists roughly 50,000 clones, almost 95% occurring once. The source was CD4+ T cells from peripheral blood mononuclear cells, collected in the third trimester of pregnancy. Source of these receptors: a female donor with multiple sclerosis, enrolled in a pregnancy study.

This clone is a singleton in its sample. The chain employs TRBV30 and TRBJ2-3, with 12 bases matching TRBD2. With V trimmed by 3 bases and J by 5 bases, 6 bases remained unmatched. Germline V CDR1 and CDR2: GTSNPN, SVGIG (reference sequence). CDR3 length: 15 residues. Here the CDR3 reads CAWSGTSGLQDTQYF. The CDR3, as DNA: TGTGCCTGGAGCGGGACTAGCGGGCTACAAGATACGCAGTATTTT.

This chain uses TRBV28 with TRBJ2-1; 9 positions match TRBD2. The CDR3 spans 15 residues. V shed 5 bases and J 4 bases; nucleotides not matched to a gene: 6. Germline lookup yields CDR1 MDHEN and CDR2 SYDVKM. CDR3 loop: CASSLIAGVYNEQFF. Here the CDR3 DNA reads TGTGCCAGCAGTCTGATAGCGGGAGTTTACAATGAGCAGTTCTTC. Combining the CDR3 with reference TRBV28 and TRBJ2-1 gives the whole variable domain DVKVTQSSRYLVKRTGEKVFLECVQDMDHENMFWYRQDPGLGLRLIYFSYDVKMKEKGDIPEGYSVSREKKERFSLILESASTNQTSMYLCASSLIAGVYNEQFFGPGTRLTVL.

CDR3 sequence (DNA): TGTGCCAGCAGCACCGGGACAGGGGAATTCGCTTTCTTT. Translated, it gives CASSTGTGEFAFF. The gene calls are TRBV9 and TRBJ1-1, with 10 bases lining up with TRBD1. V was pared by 4 bases and J by 11 bases, with 8 bases of the junction left unmatched. Germline values: CDR1 SGDLS, CDR2 YYNGEE. The CDR3 sequence is 13 residues long.

This chain links TRBV7-2 with TRBJ2-7, with TRBD2 matching 8 bases. V shed 5 bases, J shed 4 bases, and the junction held 22 bases outside the gene matches. Germline V gene data show CDR1 as SGHTA and CDR2 as FQGNSA. This CDR3 has 19 amino acids. CDR3 sequence reads: CASSTIMGGLSGSGYEQYF. The CDR3, as DNA: TGTGCCAGCAGCACCATTATGGGGGGATTAAGCGGGAGTGGGTACGAGCAGTACTTC. The entire variable domain, with the rest obtained from reference TRBV7-2 and TRBJ2-7, is as follows: GAGVSQSPSNKVTEKGKDVELRCDPISGHTALYWYRQSLGQGLEFLIYFQGNSAPDKSGLPSDRFSAERTGGSVSTLTIQRTQQEDSAVYLCASSTIMGGLSGSGYEQYFGPGTRLTVT.

The rearrangement joins TRBV7-9 to TRBJ2-1; TRBD2 matches at 7 bases. Trimming at V came to 1 base and at J to 12 bases, leaving 0 bases not matched to a gene. Germline V gives CDR1 SEHNR, CDR2 FQNEAQ (reference sequence). The CDR3 sequence is 11 residues long. The CDR3 region is CASSLGGGQFF. CDR3 nucleotide sequence: TGTGCCAGCAGCTTAGGGGGGGGGCAGTTCTTC.

This rearrangement joins TRBV5-4 to TRBJ2-7; D is undetermined. Trimming cost V 1 base and J 3 bases, with 5 bases left between them. Germline V lookup: CDR1 SGHNT, CDR2 YYREEE (reference sequence). This CDR3 contains 12 residues. CDR3 in amino acids: CASSLYGYEQYF. In DNA form, the CDR3 reads TGTGCCAGCAGCTTGTACGGCTACGAGCAGTACTTC. The whole variable domain, remainder taken from reference TRBV5-4 and TRBJ2-7, is ETGVTQSPTHLIKTRGQQVTLRCSSQSGHNTVSWYQQALGQGPQFIFQYYREEENGRGNFPPRFSGLQFPNYSSELNVNALELDDSALYLCASSLYGYEQYFGPGTRLTVT.

This clone was detected once. The chain has TRBV6-5 and TRBJ1-2; D is unclear. With 9 bases removed from V and 2 bases from J, the gap between germline ends came to 16 bases. This CDR3 contains 14 residues. The V gene's germline CDR1 is MNHEY and CDR2 SVGAGI. This chain's CDR3 is CASSSREKNYGYTF. The DNA of the CDR3 is TGTGCCAGTTCCTCCCGGGAGAAAAACTATGGCTACACCTTC.

The chain is built from TRBV2 and TRBJ1-2; D call uncertain. This CDR3 comprises 15 residues. Germline V gene lookup returns CDR1 SNHLY and CDR2 FYNNEI. V gave up 4 bases and J gave up 1 base, with 13 bases separating them. The CDR3 sequence is CASSGERSDNYGYTF. As DNA, the CDR3 is TGTGCCAGCAGTGGCGAGCGCTCCGATAACTATGGCTACACCTTC. The full variable domain, its missing parts supplied by reference TRBV2 and TRBJ1-2, is EPEVTQTPSHQVTQMGQEVILRCVPISNHLYFYWYRQILGQKVEFLVSFYNNEISEKSEIFDDQFSVERPDGSNFTLKIRSTKLEDSAMYFCASSGERSDNYGYTFGSGTRLTVV.

V gene TRBV27 combines with J gene TRBJ2-2; TRBD2 might be the D (5 bases). Trimming took off 5 bases at V and 0 bases at J, with 13 bases between the two ends. This CDR3 contains 16 residues. Germline CDR1 is MNHEY and CDR2 is SMNVEV (reference sequence). The DNA of the CDR3 is TGTGCCAGCAGTCCCCGGGGAGCCGCGAACACCGGGGAGCTGTTTTTT. Translating it yields CASSPRGAANTGELFF.

This clone appeared a single time. CDR3 nucleotide sequence: TGTGCCACCAGCAGAGGAGGGACATACGGCCTCGAGCAGTACTTC. It translates to CATSRGGTYGLEQYF. The chain carries TRBV15 and TRBJ2-7; D is perhaps TRBD1 (6 bases). CDR3 size: 15 residues. Trimming pared 1 base from V and 6 bases from J, leaving 16 bases between. Germline CDR1 LNHNV, CDR2 YYDKDF (reference sequence).

This chain links TRBV19 with TRBJ1-2; maybe TRBD1 (6 bases). CDR3 length equals 15 residues. Per germline, CDR1 LNHDA and CDR2 SQIVND (reference sequence). The V gene lost 7 bases and the J gene lost 3 bases, with 18 bases spanning the gap. CDR3 in DNA: TGTGCCAGTACCCTACTTTGGGGGCGCGACTATGGCTACACCTTC. Its protein product is CASTLLWGRDYGYTF.

This chain links TRBV6-5 with TRBJ2-1; 11 bases are a match to TRBD2. CDR3 size: 15 residues. J gave up 8 bases and V 4 bases, and 7 bases lay outside the gene matches. Per germline, CDR1 MNHEY and CDR2 SVGAGI. Here the CDR3 reads CASSSRLAGSDEQFF. The CDR3 region has the DNA TGTGCCAGCAGTTCCCGACTAGCGGGGAGCGATGAGCAGTTCTTC.

The rearrangement links TRBV9 to TRBJ2-3; 8 bases fit TRBD1. CDR1 and CDR2 from the germline V gene are SGDLS and YYNGEE. The CDR3 runs 16 residues. After removal of 0 bases from V and 6 bases from J, the junction contained 9 bases not matched to a gene. The CDR3 here is CASSVEAGQGIDTQYF. DNA for the CDR3: TGTGCCAGCAGCGTAGAGGCTGGACAGGGCATCGATACGCAGTATTTT.

The sample holds one count of this clone. The chain recombines TRBV14 with TRBJ1-2; no firm D call. The CDR3 extends over 13 amino acids. Germline CDR1 SGHDN, CDR2 FVKESK. The ends were cut back, 0 bases at V and 5 bases at J, with 7 bases in the middle. CDR3 sequence reads: CASSQEGLYGYTF. The CDR3 region has the DNA TGTGCCAGCAGCCAAGAGGGCCTGTATGGCTACACCTTC.

The chain combines TRBV7-9 with TRBJ1-5; TRBD1 agrees at 9 bases. CDR1 is SEHNR and CDR2 is FQNEAQ in the germline V gene (reference sequence). V dropped 5 bases and J dropped 1; count of bases not matched to a gene: 6. The CDR3 length is 16 residues. CDR3 protein: CASSLGTGQSNQPQHF. In DNA, the CDR3 is TGTGCCAGCAGCCTGGGGACAGGGCAAAGCAATCAGCCCCAGCATTTT.

The chain is built from TRBV30 and TRBJ2-5; TRBD1 matches 8 bases. The V gene end was trimmed by 3 bases and the J gene end by 2 bases; junction bases not matched to a gene: 2. The V gene's germline CDR1 is GTSNPN and CDR2 SVGIG (reference sequence). The CDR3 is made up of 13 amino acids. The CDR3 DNA reads TGTGCCTGGAGATACAGGGGGCAAGAGACCCAGTACTTC. Its protein product is CAWRYRGQETQYF.

The J gene is TRBJ1-6, the V gene TRBV5-4; possible D gene TRBD1, 5 bases. V lost 0 bases and J 7 bases, leaving 11 bases between the germline ends. CDR1 SGHNT and CDR2 YYREEE come from the germline V gene (reference sequence). The CDR3 loop spans 15 amino acids. The CDR3 loop reads CASSLAGGRNSPLHF. For the CDR3, the DNA is TGTGCCAGCAGCTTGGCTGGGGGGAGGAATTCACCCCTCCACTTT.

V usage is TRBV5-1 and J usage is TRBJ2-7, with a tentative D call TRBD2 (5 bases). Germline V gene sequence: CDR1 SGHRS, CDR2 YFSETQ. V was pared by 5 bases and J by 2 bases, with 14 bases between. The CDR3 spans 14 residues. Written as DNA, the CDR3 is TGCGCCAGCAGACAAGATAGCGCCACCTACGAGCAGTACTTC. Residues: CASRQDSATYEQYF.